The subject of this entry is one T cell receptor (beta chain). J was trimmed by 6 bases and V by 2 bases; bases with no gene match: 7. Germline CDR1 SGDLS, CDR2 YYNGEE. The CDR3 sequence is 14 residues long. Assay used: immunoSEQ multiplex PCR; TCRdb lists only in-frame clones, some missing. The data contain more than 200,000 clones, about 80% of them singletons. The sample is drawn from a study of blood T cell repertoires in COVID-19. Input material: peripheral blood. J is TRBJ2-7 and V is TRBV9; 8 bases agree with TRBD1. The receptor was isolated from an older man with acute or convalescent COVID-19. For the CDR3, the DNA is TGTGCCAGCAGCGTGGAATCAGGGGGCGGCGAGCAGTACTTC. Residues: CASSVESGGGEQYF. Full variable domain (rest looked up from reference TRBV9 and TRBJ2-7): DSGVTQTPKHLITATGQRVTLRCSPRSGDLSVYWYQQSLDQGLQFLIQYYNGEERAKGNILERFSAQQFPDLHSELNLSSLELGDSALYFCASSVESGGGEQYFGPGTRLTVT.